This TCR beta chain is from a study of CD8 T cells in Susac syndrome. An amount of RNA that ranged from roughly 0.45 to 1 ug was reverse transcribed with random hexamers. MiXCR, run by TCRdb on the immunoSEQ multiplex PCR reads, gives a single entry per CDR3 protein. The sample carries some 63,000 distinct CDR3 sequences, about 94% recorded once. Sequencing was done on a sample of CD8+ T cells from PBMCs. The clonotype originates from a human donor with multiple sclerosis.

CDR3: CASSMVGDRGLGQETQYF. CDR3 in DNA: TGTGCCAGTAGTATGGTAGGGGACAGGGGGCTCGGGCAAGAGACCCAGTACTTC. The V call is TRBV19, the J call TRBJ2-5; 12 nucleotides align to TRBD1. This CDR3 has 18 residues. J lost 2 bases, V lost 3 bases, and 10 bases had no gene match. Germline lookup yields CDR1 LNHDA and CDR2 SQIVND (reference sequence).